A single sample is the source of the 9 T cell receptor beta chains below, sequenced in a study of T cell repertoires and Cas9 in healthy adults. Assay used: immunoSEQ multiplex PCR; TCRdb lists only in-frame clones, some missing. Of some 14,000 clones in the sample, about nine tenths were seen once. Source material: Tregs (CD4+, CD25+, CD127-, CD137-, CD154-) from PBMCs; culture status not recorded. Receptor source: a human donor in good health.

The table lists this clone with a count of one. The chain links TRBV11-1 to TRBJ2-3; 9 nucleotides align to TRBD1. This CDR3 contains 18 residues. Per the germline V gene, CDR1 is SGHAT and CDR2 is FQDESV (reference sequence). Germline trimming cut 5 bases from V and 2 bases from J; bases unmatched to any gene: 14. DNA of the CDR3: TGTGCCAGCAGCCCCGATTGGAACAGGGGGCATCTCACAGATACGCAGTATTTT. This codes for CASSPDWNRGHLTDTQYF.

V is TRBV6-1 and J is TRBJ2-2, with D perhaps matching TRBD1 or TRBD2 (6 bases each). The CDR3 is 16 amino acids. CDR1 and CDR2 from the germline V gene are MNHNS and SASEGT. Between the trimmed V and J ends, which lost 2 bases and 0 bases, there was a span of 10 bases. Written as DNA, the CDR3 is TGTGCCAGCAGTGAATGGAGGGGGACGAACACCGGGGAGCTGTTTTTT. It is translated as CASSEWRGTNTGELFF.

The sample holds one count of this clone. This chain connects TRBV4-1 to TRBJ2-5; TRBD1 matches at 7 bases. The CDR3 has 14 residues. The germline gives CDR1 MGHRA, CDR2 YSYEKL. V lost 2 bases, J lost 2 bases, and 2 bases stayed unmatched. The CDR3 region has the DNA TGCGCCAGCAGCCAAAGGGACAGTCAAGAGACCCAGTACTTC. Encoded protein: CASSQRDSQETQYF.

The CDR3 spells CASSRKTRDTDTQYF. The CDR3 coding sequence is TGCGCCAGCAGCCGGAAGACTAGAGACACAGATACGCAGTATTTT. The rearrangement links TRBV5-1 to TRBJ2-3; possibly TRBD2 for D (6 bases). CDR1 and CDR2 (germline): SGHRS, YFSETQ. The CDR3 has 15 residues. Deletions cut 4 bases from V and 2 bases from J, with 14 bases between.

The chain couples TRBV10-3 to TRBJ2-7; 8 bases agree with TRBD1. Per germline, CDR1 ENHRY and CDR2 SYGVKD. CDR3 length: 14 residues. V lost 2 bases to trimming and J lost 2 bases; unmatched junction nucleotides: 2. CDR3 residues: CAISEDRGPYEQYF. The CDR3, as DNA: TGTGCCATCAGTGAGGACAGGGGCCCCTACGAGCAGTACTTC.

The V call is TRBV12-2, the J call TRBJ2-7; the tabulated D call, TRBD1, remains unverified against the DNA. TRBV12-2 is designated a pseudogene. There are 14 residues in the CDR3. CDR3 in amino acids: CASRRGQAPYEQYF. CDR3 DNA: TGTGCAAGTCGCCGGGGACAGGCACCCTACGAGCAGTACTTC.

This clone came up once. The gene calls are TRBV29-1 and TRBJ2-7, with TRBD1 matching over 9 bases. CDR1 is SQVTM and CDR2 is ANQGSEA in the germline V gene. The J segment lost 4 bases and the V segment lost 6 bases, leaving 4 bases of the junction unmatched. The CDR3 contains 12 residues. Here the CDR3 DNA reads TGCAGCGTGGGGGACAGGGAGTACGAGCAGTACTTC. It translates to CSVGDREYEQYF.

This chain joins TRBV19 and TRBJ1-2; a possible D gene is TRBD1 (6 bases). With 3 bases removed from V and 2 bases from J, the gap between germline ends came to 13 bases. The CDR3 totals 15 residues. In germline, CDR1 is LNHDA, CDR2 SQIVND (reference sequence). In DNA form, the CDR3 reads TGTGCCAGTAGTATCACCGGGACAATCAACTATGGCTACACCTTC. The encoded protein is CASSITGTINYGYTF.

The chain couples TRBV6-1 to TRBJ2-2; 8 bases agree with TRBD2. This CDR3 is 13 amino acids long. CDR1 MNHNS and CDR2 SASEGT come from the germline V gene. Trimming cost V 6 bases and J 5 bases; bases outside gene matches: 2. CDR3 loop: CASRVAGTGELFF. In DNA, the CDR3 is TGTGCCAGCAGAGTAGCGGGGACCGGGGAGCTGTTTTTT.